The 8 T cell receptor beta chains below come from one sample, sequenced in a study of shared clonotypes between healthy human individuals. Profiled with immunoSEQ multiplex PCR; TCRdb holds only in-frame clones, not every one. The data hold about 2.2 million clones, with 90% to 95% observed a single time. CD8 cells regarded as naive lacked CD45RO, were positively chosen for CCR7, and omitted terminally differentiated effector memory CD45RA+ cells. The sample was naive CD8+ T cells from PBMCs. These receptors all come from a man between 18 and 35 years old in good health. Some clones in this sample may be carry-over from other donors' samples.

The V gene is TRBV14, the J gene TRBJ2-6, with 8 bases fitting TRBD1. V trimming: 4 bases; J trimming: 0 bases; junction bases outside the gene matches: 5. From germline, CDR1 is SGHDN and CDR2 FVKESK. The CDR3 is 17 residues long. CDR3 sequence (DNA): TGTGCCAGCAGCCCCGGACAGGGCCCCTCTGGGGCCAACGTCCTGACTTTC. Amino acids: CASSPGQGPSGANVLTF. The variable domain in full, completed from reference TRBV14 and TRBJ2-6, reads EAGVTQFPSHSVIEKGQTVTLRCDPISGHDNLYWYRRVMGKEIKFLLHFVKESKQDESGMPNNRFLAERTGGTYSTLKVQPAELEDSGVYFCASSPGQGPSGANVLTFGAGSRLTVL.

The CDR3 DNA reads as TGCGCCAGCAGCCGACACTTGGCCGAGGGGAAGAACACTGAAGCTTTCTTT. It specifies CASSRHLAEGKNTEAFF. This sequence joins TRBV4-1 and TRBJ1-1, with a possible D match to TRBD1 (5 bases). CDR1 is MGHRA and CDR2 is YSYEKL in the germline V gene. Trimming removed 4 bases from V and 1 base from J, with 19 bases in between. This CDR3 has 17 amino acids.

As to this clone: Within the sample, other DNA sequences also encode this same CDR3. The gene calls are TRBV5-1 and TRBJ2-2; tentative D call: TRBD2 (7 bases). V was clipped by 1 base and J by 3 bases, with 10 bases between them. The length of the CDR3 is 15 residues. The germline V gene encodes CDR1 SGHRS and CDR2 YFSETQ. DNA of the CDR3: TGCGCCAGCAGCTTGCGGGGGGCTGACACCGGGGAGCTGTTTTTT. It yields the protein CASSLRGADTGELFF.

The chain has TRBV7-9 and TRBJ1-2, with D possibly TRBD1 on 6 matching bases. The CDR3 contains 13 residues. In germline, CDR1 is SEHNR, CDR2 FQNEAQ (reference sequence). Trimming cost V 6 bases and J 6 bases, with 14 bases left between them. The CDR3 loop reads CASSYRQVDGYTF. In DNA form, the CDR3 reads TGTGCCAGCAGTTATCGACAGGTGGATGGCTACACCTTC.

The rearrangement joins TRBV27 to TRBJ1-1, with no clear D. The V end lost 3 bases, the J end lost 0 bases, and 17 bases lay between the germline ends. The CDR3 consists of 17 residues. The V gene's germline CDR1 is MNHEY and CDR2 SMNVEV (reference sequence). CDR3: CASSFGPLGRMNTEAFF. CDR3 nucleotides: TGTGCCAGCAGTTTCGGACCCTTGGGGAGAATGAACACTGAAGCTTTCTTT.

DNA for the CDR3: TGTGCCAGCAGTTACTGGGACAGGGAAGAGACCCAGTACTTC. Its protein product is CASSYWDREETQYF. V and J are TRBV6-6 and TRBJ2-5; 9 nucleotides align to TRBD1. This CDR3 spans 14 amino acids. V shed 1 base and J 3 bases; nucleotides not matched to a gene: 0. Germline assignment: CDR1 MNHNY and CDR2 SVGAGI (reference sequence).

The rearrangement joins TRBV7-6 to TRBJ1-2; 8 bases match TRBD1. The CDR3 runs to 14 residues. V gave up 4 bases and J gave up 8 bases; unmatched junction bases: 9. CDR1 is SGHVS and CDR2 is FNYEAQ in the germline V gene. CDR3 in DNA: TGTGCCAGCAGCTCTTGGACAGGGAATGAGGGCTACACCTTC. It translates to CASSSWTGNEGYTF. Using reference TRBV7-6 and TRBJ1-2 for the parts outside the CDR3, the full variable domain is GAGVSQSPRYKVTKRGQDVALRCDPISGHVSLYWYRQALGQGPEFLTYFNYEAQQDKSGLPNDRFSAERPEGSISTLTIQRTEQRDSAMYRCASSSWTGNEGYTFGSGTRLTVV.

The rearrangement uses TRBV4-3 and TRBJ2-2; 9 nucleotides align to TRBD1. V was pared by 1 base and J by 6 bases, with 9 bases of the junction left unmatched. This CDR3 region has 17 residues. CDR1 and CDR2 from the germline V gene are LGHNA and YSLEER. Written as DNA, the CDR3 is TGCGCCAGCAGCCAAGGCCGCCGGGACAGGGTGGCCGGGGAGCTGTTTTTT. Encoded protein: CASSQGRRDRVAGELFF.